This paragraph covers one TCR beta chain sequence. Ten or more counts support this clonotype. Its antigen remains unidentified. Qualities for individual bases were not recorded, and no much larger clone is one base off. Synthesis of TCR cDNA relied on 5'RACE template switching, a step that introduced a universal primer site along with unique molecular identifiers. Priming for cDNA synthesis came from both the TCR alpha and TCR beta constant segments. Library amplification involved two PCR steps, and the second step added sample barcodes and sequencing adapters. Libraries were sequenced on Illumina HiSeq 2500 (2x100 bp) or NovaSeq (2x150 bp). For the original study's pipeline: Demultiplexing of reads and collapsing into UMI consensus sequences were performed with MIGEC, and V(D)J alignment was carried out with MiXCR. Vaccine-responding clonotypes were defined with edgeR using replicate PBMC samples, requiring FDR below 0.01 and a log2 fold change above 5 up to day 15. Each bulk clonotype received a CD4 or CD8 identity based on whether the sequenced CD4 or CD8 repertoire contained that clonotype at higher abundance. In TCRdb, the public reads were trimmed at Q25 with fastp and aligned with MiXCR, with productive beta chains retained. For every CDR3 protein sequence, its rows merge into one entry that carries the most common genes and DNA. The V and J calls, along with clone size, are taken from TCRdb and not from the paper's own processing. The sample contains about 400,000 distinct CDR3 sequences, roughly 10% of them found a single time. The ten largest clonotypes hold more than 15% of the sample.

The record originates from a study of T cells after yellow fever vaccination (dated by TCRdb to about 2019). Describing the broader study: Libraries from fractions with low cell numbers were prepared with the SMART-Seq v4 Ultra Low Input RNA kit. To follow T-cell clones before and after primary and booster YFV17D yellow fever vaccination, bulk TCR alpha and beta repertoires were sequenced over time. Two healthy male donors made up the cohort, one aged 18 to 29 years and the other aged 30 to 40 years. Bulk PBMC replicates and cell subsets were isolated from blood drawn at multiple timepoints before and after both primary and secondary immunization.

Overall study results and their limits: Compared with the primary T-cell response, the secondary T-cell response was weaker but faster, peaking on day 5 rather than day 15. A small share of clonotypes was detected in both CD4 and CD8 compartments, with the overlap likely arising from convergent recombination. FACS-sorted repertoires could contain abundant contaminating clonotypes from the bulk population, so computational filtering was required. Because only a couple of donors were included in the study, the extent to which the findings can be generalized is limited. After the booster, most clones that had expanded after primary vaccination were detected again (nearly 97% of CD4 and roughly 86% of CD8), suggesting broad maintenance of memory.

The treatment or condition label corresponds to: live attenuated yellow fever vaccine strain. Two biological replicates of bulk PBMCs were collected at each blood-draw timepoint. PBMCs were isolated from peripheral blood using a standard Ficoll-Paque protocol. TriZol was used to extract RNA from bulk PBMCs, CD4 and CD8 fractions, and dextramer-positive and dextramer-negative fractions. The junction carries 15 bases between V and J, which are trimmed by 4 bases and 2 bases respectively. The CDR3, cysteine through phenylalanine, is 15 amino acids long. Only the CDR3 region is kept as DNA, spanning 45 bases read in frame from base 1.

The rearranged segments are TRBV12-3 or TRBV12-4 and TRBJ2-7; D gene: possibly TRBD1, on 5 matching bases. This receptor was taken from a man younger than 35 who received the YFV17D yellow fever vaccine. The input for sequencing was PBMCs, taken on the day of the first yellow fever vaccination. The CDR3 amino acid sequence is: CASSSHQTATYEQYF. The nucleotides are TGTGCCAGCAGTTCCCACCAGACAGCGACCTACGAGCAGTACTTC.